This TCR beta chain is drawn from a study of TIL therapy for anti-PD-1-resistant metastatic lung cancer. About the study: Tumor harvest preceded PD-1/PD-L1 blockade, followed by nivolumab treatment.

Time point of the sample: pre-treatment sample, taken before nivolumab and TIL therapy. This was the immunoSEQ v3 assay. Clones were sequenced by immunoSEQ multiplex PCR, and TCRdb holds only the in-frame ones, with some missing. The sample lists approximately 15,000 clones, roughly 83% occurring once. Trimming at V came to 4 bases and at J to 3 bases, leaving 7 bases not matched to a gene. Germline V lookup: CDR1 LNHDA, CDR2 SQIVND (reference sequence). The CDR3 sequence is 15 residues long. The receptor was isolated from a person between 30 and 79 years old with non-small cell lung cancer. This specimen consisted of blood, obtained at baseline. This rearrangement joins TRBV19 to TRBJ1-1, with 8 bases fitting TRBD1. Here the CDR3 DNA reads TGTGCCAGTAGTACGAGGACAGGGAAGGACACTGAAGCTTTCTTT. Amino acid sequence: CASSTRTGKDTEAFF.